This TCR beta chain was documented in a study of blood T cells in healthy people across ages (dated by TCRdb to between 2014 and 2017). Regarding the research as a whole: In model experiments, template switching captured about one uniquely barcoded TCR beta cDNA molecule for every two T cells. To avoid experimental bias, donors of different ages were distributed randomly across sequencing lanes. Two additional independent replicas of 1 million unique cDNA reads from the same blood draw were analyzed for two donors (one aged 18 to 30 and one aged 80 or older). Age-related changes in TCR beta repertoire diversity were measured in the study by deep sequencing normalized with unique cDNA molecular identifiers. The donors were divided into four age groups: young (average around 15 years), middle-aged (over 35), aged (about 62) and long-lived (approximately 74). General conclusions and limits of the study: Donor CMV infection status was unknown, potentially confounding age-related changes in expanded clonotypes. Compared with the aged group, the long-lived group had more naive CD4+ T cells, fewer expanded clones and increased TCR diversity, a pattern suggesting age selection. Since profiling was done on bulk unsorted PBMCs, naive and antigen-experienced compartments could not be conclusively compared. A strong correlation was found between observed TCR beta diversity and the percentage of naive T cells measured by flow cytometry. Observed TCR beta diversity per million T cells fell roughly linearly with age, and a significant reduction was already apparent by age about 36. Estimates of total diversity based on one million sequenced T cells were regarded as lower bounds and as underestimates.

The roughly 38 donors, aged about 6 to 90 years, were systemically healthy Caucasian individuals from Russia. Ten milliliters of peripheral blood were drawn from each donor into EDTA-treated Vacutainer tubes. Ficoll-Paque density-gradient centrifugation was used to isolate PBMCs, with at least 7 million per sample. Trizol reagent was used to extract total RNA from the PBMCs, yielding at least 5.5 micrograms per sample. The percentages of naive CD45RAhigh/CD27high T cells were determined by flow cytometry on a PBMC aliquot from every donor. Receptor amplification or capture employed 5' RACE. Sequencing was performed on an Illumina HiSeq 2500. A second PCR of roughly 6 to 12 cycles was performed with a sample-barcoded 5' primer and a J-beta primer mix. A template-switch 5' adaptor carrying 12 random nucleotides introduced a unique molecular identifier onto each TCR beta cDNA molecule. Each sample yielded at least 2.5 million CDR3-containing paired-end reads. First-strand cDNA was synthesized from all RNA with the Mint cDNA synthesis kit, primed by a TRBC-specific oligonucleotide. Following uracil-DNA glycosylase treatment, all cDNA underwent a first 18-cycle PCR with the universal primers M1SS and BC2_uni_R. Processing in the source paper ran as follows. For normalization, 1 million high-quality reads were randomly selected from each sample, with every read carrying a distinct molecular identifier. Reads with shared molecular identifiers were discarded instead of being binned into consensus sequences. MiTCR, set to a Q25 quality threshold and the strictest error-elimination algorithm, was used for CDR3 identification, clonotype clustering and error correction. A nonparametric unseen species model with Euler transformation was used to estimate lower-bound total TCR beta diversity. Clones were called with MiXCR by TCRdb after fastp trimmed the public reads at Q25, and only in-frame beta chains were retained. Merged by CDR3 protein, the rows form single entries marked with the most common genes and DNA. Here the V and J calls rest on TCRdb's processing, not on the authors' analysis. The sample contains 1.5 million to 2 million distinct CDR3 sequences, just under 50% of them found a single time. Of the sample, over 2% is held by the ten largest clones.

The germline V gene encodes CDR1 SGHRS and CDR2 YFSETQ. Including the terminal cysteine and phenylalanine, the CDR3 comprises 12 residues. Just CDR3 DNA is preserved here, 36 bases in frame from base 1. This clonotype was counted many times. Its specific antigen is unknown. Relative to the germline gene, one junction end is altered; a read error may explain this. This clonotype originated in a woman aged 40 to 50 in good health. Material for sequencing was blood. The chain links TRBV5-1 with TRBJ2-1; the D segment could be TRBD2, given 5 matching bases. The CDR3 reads CASSRGGNEQFF. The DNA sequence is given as TGTGCCAGCAGCCGTGGCGGGAATGAGCAGTTCTTC.